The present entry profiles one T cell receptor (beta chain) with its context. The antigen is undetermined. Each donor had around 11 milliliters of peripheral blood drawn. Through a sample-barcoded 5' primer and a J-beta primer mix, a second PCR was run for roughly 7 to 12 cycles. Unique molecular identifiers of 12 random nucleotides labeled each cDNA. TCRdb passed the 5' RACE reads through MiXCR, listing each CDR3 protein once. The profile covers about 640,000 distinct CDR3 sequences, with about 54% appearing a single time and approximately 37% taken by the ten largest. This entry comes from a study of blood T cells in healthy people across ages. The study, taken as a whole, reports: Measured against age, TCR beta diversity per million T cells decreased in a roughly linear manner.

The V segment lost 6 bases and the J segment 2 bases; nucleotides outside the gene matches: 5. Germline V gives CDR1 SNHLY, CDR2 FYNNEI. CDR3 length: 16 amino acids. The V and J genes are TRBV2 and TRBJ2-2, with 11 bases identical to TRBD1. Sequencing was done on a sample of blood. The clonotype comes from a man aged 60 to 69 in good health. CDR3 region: CASSYGTGGNTGELFF. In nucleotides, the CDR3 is TGTGCCAGCAGCTATGGGACAGGGGGAAACACCGGGGAGCTGTTTTTT.